This passage covers 10 T cell receptor beta chains from one sample sequenced in a study of naive and memory T cell subsets. An equimolar mix of two oligonucleotides served as the beta constant-region primer for TRBC1 and TRBC2. TCRdb re-analysed the UMI-ligation and nested PCR reads in MiXCR, keeping a single row per CDR3 protein. The repertoire has about 85,000 distinct CDR3 sequences, approximately 14% of them found once; the top ten carry 0.75% to 1%. Sequenced sample: central memory CD4+ T cells from blood. Every receptor here comes from a human donor in good health.

This clonotype has more than one count but fewer than ten. This chain links TRBV24-1 with TRBJ2-1; 9 nucleotides agree with TRBD2. Trimming at V came to 6 bases and at J to 7 bases, leaving 9 bases not matched to a gene. The germline V gene encodes CDR1 KGHDR and CDR2 SFDVKD. This CDR3 comprises 15 residues. CDR3 sequence reads: CATSSRREGRNEQFF. As DNA, the CDR3 is TGTGCCACCAGTTCACGGCGGGAGGGCCGTAATGAGCAGTTCTTC.

This clonotype was counted at least ten times. The V call is TRBV4-2, the J call TRBJ2-1; D tentatively reads TRBD1 or TRBD2 (6 bases each). Looked up from germline, CDR1 is LGHNA and CDR2 is YNFKEQ. Trimming cost V 5 bases and J 6 bases, with 17 bases left between them. The CDR3 contains 15 residues. This chain's CDR3 is CASSKGPPGANEQFF. The CDR3 nucleotides are TGTGCCAGCAGCAAAGGACCCCCGGGGGCCAATGAGCAGTTCTTC.

This clonotype was observed a handful of times. The V gene is TRBV20-1, the J gene TRBJ1-2, with D possibly TRBD1 on 6 matching bases. Germline values: CDR1 DFQATT, CDR2 SNEGSKA (reference sequence). V gave up 4 bases and J gave up 4 bases, with 16 bases separating them. The CDR3 extends over 14 amino acids. CDR3 sequence: CSAIPRQAVYGYTF. The CDR3 DNA is TGCAGTGCTATACCCAGACAGGCGGTCTATGGCTACACCTTC.

This clonotype turned up a few times. The rearrangement links TRBV27 to TRBJ1-2, with TRBD1 identical over 9 bases. Trimming removed 5 bases from V and 4 bases from J; junction bases left unmatched: 11. CDR1 MNHEY and CDR2 SMNVEV come from the germline V gene (reference sequence). The CDR3 consists of 16 residues. The CDR3 coding sequence is TGTGCCAGCAGTCCACGGACAGGGGTTGGAGCCTATGGCTACACCTTC. Its protein is CASSPRTGVGAYGYTF.

This clonotype turned up a few times. The chain combines TRBV3-1 with TRBJ2-2; no firm D call. The CDR3 runs to 16 residues. V lost 1 base to trimming and J lost 5 bases, with 14 bases between them. Germline V gene sequence: CDR1 LGHDT, CDR2 YNNKEL (reference sequence). This CDR3 reads CASSQGKVLGTGELFF. CDR3 DNA: TGTGCCAGCAGCCAAGGCAAAGTTCTCGGAACCGGGGAGCTGTTTTTT.

The table lists this clonotype with a few counts. V gene TRBV29-1 combines with J gene TRBJ2-3; tentatively, D is TRBD2 (5 bases). The CDR3 spans 14 residues. CDR1 is SQVTM and CDR2 is ANQGSEA in the germline V gene. V shed 5 bases and J shed 4 bases, with 16 bases lying between them. In DNA, the CDR3 is TGCAGCGTTAATGAAGGGAGCGTGGCAGATACGCAGTATTTT. Amino acids: CSVNEGSVADTQYF.

This clonotype was found a few times. This chain connects TRBV7-3 to TRBJ2-7; TRBD1 aligns across 7 bases. The V and J ends lost 2 bases and 1 base, in that order; junction bases with no gene match: 5. There are 15 residues in the CDR3. Germline CDR1 reads SGHTA; CDR2 reads FQGTGA. CDR3 sequence (DNA): TGTGCCAGCAGCTTACGCAGGGGGTCGTCCTACGAGCAGTACTTC. It codes for CASSLRRGSSYEQYF.

The chain links TRBV11-2 to TRBJ2-1; TRBD2 matches 12 bases. CDR1 and CDR2 from the germline V gene are SGHAT and FQNNGV. With 1 base clipped from V and 7 bases from J, the junction kept 8 bases outside the gene matches. The CDR3 sequence is 17 residues long. The CDR3 DNA follows: TGTGCCAGCAGCTTAGCCCCGACTAGCGGGAGACTTAATGAGCAGTTCTTC. It specifies CASSLAPTSGRLNEQFF.

The chain links TRBV10-3 to TRBJ2-7; D perhaps matches TRBD1 (6 bases). Germline loops: CDR1 ENHRY, CDR2 SYGVKD. CDR3 size: 14 residues. V was pared by 10 bases and J by 0 bases, with 16 bases between. CDR3 bases: TGTGCCACTTCCGACAGGACCCTCTCCTACGAGCAGTACTTC. Translation: CATSDRTLSYEQYF.

This clonotype was observed at least ten times. V usage is TRBV28 and J usage is TRBJ1-5; D is ambiguous. The V gene's germline CDR1 is MDHEN and CDR2 SYDVKM. The CDR3 totals 15 residues. Trimming left V 3 bases short and J 3 bases short, with 12 bases between. CDR3 protein: CASSFTLGYNQPQHF. CDR3 nucleotide sequence: TGTGCCAGCAGTTTCACTCTAGGGTACAATCAGCCCCAGCATTTT.